The clone carrying this TCR beta chain has ten or more counts. Its specificity is unknown. These data come from a study of regulatory T cells in long-lasting Graves disease. Study-wide context: Antithyroid drug exposure in newly diagnosed Graves' patients had lasted under 3 months. General observations from the study: Patients with persistent disease showed a bias toward TRBV28, TRBJ1-2 and TRBJ2-5.

The time point is: newly diagnosed GD, antithyroid drugs for less than 3 months. RNA isolated from PBMCs was used to make the TCR library. The diagnosis of Graves' disease used American Thyroid Association guidelines. Germline assignment: CDR1 MDHEN and CDR2 SYDVKM. The CDR3 has 16 amino acids. V shed 3 bases, J shed 7 bases, and the junction held 9 bases outside the gene matches. Arm-PCR of CDR3 regions and iRepertoire HTBI primers were the basis on which TCR beta libraries were built. TCRdb recomputed calls from the multiplex PCR reads with MiXCR, one row per CDR3 protein. The repertoire holds approximately 540,000 distinct CDR3 sequences, around 11% seen once, with roughly 8.9% in the top ten. This sample was shared with a second study, whose subject was T cells in Graves' hyperthyroidism and ophthalmopathy. That work contributes: Researchers ran a first-round RT-PCR on the TCR CDR3 using the HTBI primer set.

The source material was peripheral blood mononuclear cells (PBMCs), sampled at new diagnosis, from a patient treated with antithyroid drugs. The genes are TRBV28 and TRBJ2-7, with 13 bases that match TRBD2. This TCR was sampled from a woman aged 30 to 39 with Graves disease. The CDR3 DNA reads TGTGCCAGCAGTTTGCAACTAGCGGGAGGGTATGGAGAGCAGTACTTC. Protein sequence: CASSLQLAGGYGEQYF.